Presented here are 30 T cell receptor beta chains from one specimen sequenced in a study of T cells in Graves' hyperthyroidism and ophthalmopathy. TCR beta CDR3 regions were amplified from RNA. The study used the HTBI primer set for a first-round RT-PCR of the TCR CDR3. TCRdb redid the calling of the multiplex PCR reads with MiXCR, one entry per CDR3 protein. The table includes hundreds of thousands of distinct CDR3 sequences, under 25% detected once. Material: blood. These receptor sequences come from a young man with Graves' ophthalmopathy.

This clonotype was detected only a few times. The CDR3 sequence is CASSLEQAFYRSPLHF. Written as DNA, the CDR3 is TGTGCCAGCAGCTTAGAACAGGCTTTTTATCGTTCACCCCTCCACTTT. The chain joins TRBV7-8 to TRBJ1-6, with D perhaps matching TRBD1 (5 bases). CDR1 is SGHVS, CDR2 FQNEAQ, per germline. V was trimmed by 1 base and J by 9 bases, leaving 16 bases between them. CDR3 length: 16 residues. Together with reference TRBV7-8 and TRBJ1-6, the CDR3 gives the full variable domain: GAGVSQSPRYKVAKRGQDVALRCDPISGHVSLFWYQQALGQGPEFLTYFQNEAQLDKSGLPSDRFFAERPEGSVSTLKIQRTQQEDSAVYLCASSLEQAFYRSPLHFGNGTRLTVT.

This clonotype was seen more than once but under ten times. CDR3 loop: CSASLGLAEETQYF. The CDR3 bases are TGCAGTGCTTCCCTCGGGCTAGCGGAAGAGACCCAGTACTTC. The chain couples TRBV20-1 to TRBJ2-5; TRBD2 matches 7 bases. The germline CDR1 and CDR2 sequences are DFQATT and SNEGSKA (reference sequence). J lost 3 bases, V lost 5 bases, and 9 bases had no gene match. The CDR3 runs to 14 residues.

This clonotype was seen a few times. This sequence joins TRBV6-5 and TRBJ2-5; weak D call: TRBD1 (5 bases). Per germline, CDR1 MNHEY and CDR2 SVGAGI. The CDR3 extends over 16 amino acids. V lost 0 bases and J 1 base, leaving 12 bases between the germline ends. CDR3 coding DNA: TGTGCCAGCAGTTACTCGGCAGGGAAAGGCCAAGAGACCCAGTACTTC. Residues: CASSYSAGKGQETQYF.

The V and J genes are TRBV3-1 and TRBJ2-2; D is ambiguous. There are 15 residues in the CDR3. The germline V gene has CDR1 LGHDT and CDR2 YNNKEL (reference sequence). V was pared by 2 bases and J by 4 bases, with 11 bases between. CDR3 coding DNA: TGTGCCAGCAGCCAATTAGACGTCGGCACCGGGGAGCTGTTTTTT. This codes for CASSQLDVGTGELFF.

This clonotype was found many times. J is TRBJ1-1 and V is TRBV7-2, with 9 bases aligning to TRBD1. Germline-derived CDR1 and CDR2 are SGHTA and FQGNSA. This CDR3 has 16 amino acids. Trimming at V came to 5 bases and at J to 4 bases, leaving 11 bases not matched to a gene. The CDR3 region is CASSPYRGREGTEAFF. For the CDR3, the DNA is TGTGCCAGCAGCCCCTACAGGGGGCGCGAGGGCACTGAAGCTTTCTTT.

This clonotype was picked up a small number of times. The rearrangement joins TRBV4-1 to TRBJ1-1; D is uncertain. Germline lookup yields CDR1 MGHRA and CDR2 YSYEKL. This CDR3 is 14 amino acids long. V lost 2 bases and J lost 1, with 8 bases in between. The CDR3 coding sequence is TGCGCCAGCAGCCAACCACATCGGAACACTGAAGCTTTCTTT. Translated, it gives CASSQPHRNTEAFF.

The rearrangement joins TRBV12-3 or TRBV12-4 to TRBJ2-1; unclear D gene. The length of the CDR3 is 16 residues. V was trimmed by 5 bases and J by 0 bases, leaving 14 bases between them. Here the CDR3 reads CASSLYSPSSYNEQFF. The CDR3 DNA follows: TGTGCCAGCAGTCTTTACAGTCCCAGCTCCTACAATGAGCAGTTCTTC.

This clonotype was counted only a few times. The chain links TRBV3-1 to TRBJ2-1; 9 positions agree with TRBD2. The CDR3 sequence is 18 residues long. V trimming: 2 bases; J trimming: 1 base; junction bases outside the gene matches: 9. The V gene's germline CDR1 is LGHDT and CDR2 YNNKEL (reference sequence). The CDR3 DNA is TGTGCCAGCAGCCAAAGGACTAGCGCTAGACGGTCCTACAATGAGCAGTTCTTC. Encoded protein: CASSQRTSARRSYNEQFF.

This chain connects TRBV30 to TRBJ2-1, with 8 nucleotides matching TRBD2. Per germline, CDR1 GTSNPN and CDR2 SVGIG (reference sequence). There are 16 residues in the CDR3. After removal of 0 bases from V and 4 bases from J, the junction contained 8 bases not matched to a gene. The CDR3 protein is CAWSVPELADYNEQFF. CDR3 coding DNA: TGTGCCTGGAGTGTACCGGAACTAGCGGATTACAATGAGCAGTTCTTC.

The CDR3 protein is CASSQQGTAYEQYF. As DNA, the CDR3 is TGCGCCAGCAGCCAGCAGGGTACGGCCTACGAGCAGTACTTC. The chain uses TRBV4-1 and TRBJ2-7; TRBD1 might be the D (5 bases). V was clipped by 3 bases and J by 2 bases, with 11 bases between them. Germline CDR1 and CDR2: MGHRA and YSYEKL. The CDR3 runs to 14 residues.

The chain employs TRBV12-3 or TRBV12-4 and TRBJ2-3; 7 bases fit TRBD2. CDR3 length: 14 amino acids. The junction had 4 bases not matched to a gene; V was cut back by 4 bases and J by 3 bases. The CDR3 coding sequence is TGTGCCAGCAGTTCCGGGACTACAACAGATACGCAGTATTTT. It encodes CASSSGTTTDTQYF.

This clonotype showed up just a few times. The rearrangement links TRBV29-1 to TRBJ1-2; no firm D call. Germline CDR1 reads SQVTM; CDR2 reads ANQGSEA. The CDR3 loop spans 11 amino acids. Trimming took 2 bases from V and 7 from J, leaving 8 bases between them. This CDR3 reads CSVEPYAGYTF. Here the CDR3 DNA reads TGCAGCGTTGAACCATACGCTGGCTACACCTTC.

V gene TRBV29-1 combines with J gene TRBJ1-2; D may be TRBD1 (5 bases). This CDR3 region has 14 residues. Germline V gene data show CDR1 as SQVTM and CDR2 as ANQGSEA. Deletions cut 3 bases from V and 5 bases from J, with 16 bases between. The CDR3 loop reads CSVERAGTRYGYTF. The CDR3 DNA follows: TGCAGCGTTGAGCGGGCCGGGACTCGGTATGGCTACACCTTC.

Remarks on this clonotype: A much larger clone lies one base from this, so it may be a read error. The chain uses TRBV7-2 and TRBJ2-1, with 10 bases fitting TRBD2. Germline loops: CDR1 SGHTA, CDR2 FQGNSA. The CDR3 contains 15 residues. In DNA form, the CDR3 reads TGTGCCAACAGCTTAGCGGGAGGCGCCTACAATGAGCAGTTCTTC. Translation: CANSLAGGAYNEQFF.

The table lists this clonotype with a few counts. V gene TRBV7-2 combines with J gene TRBJ2-1, with no clear D. Deletions cut 1 base from V and 7 bases from J, with 14 bases between. The germline V gene has CDR1 SGHTA and CDR2 FQGNSA. The length of the CDR3 is 15 residues. The CDR3 nucleotides read TGTGCCAGCAGCTTAGGTGGAGCCGGGTTGAATGAGCAGTTCTTC. Protein sequence: CASSLGGAGLNEQFF.

The chain has TRBV27 and TRBJ1-5; D gene unclear. The germline CDR1 and CDR2 sequences are MNHEY and SMNVEV (reference sequence). With 0 bases removed from V and 2 bases from J, the gap between germline ends came to 11 bases. This CDR3 is built from 16 residues. CDR3 nucleotide sequence: TGTGCCAGCAGTTTATCGGGCAGCATGGGCAATCAGCCCCAGCATTTT. It encodes CASSLSGSMGNQPQHF.

V is TRBV28 and J is TRBJ2-6; the D is unclear. CDR1 MDHEN and CDR2 SYDVKM come from the germline V gene. Trimming took 9 bases from V and 0 from J, leaving 15 bases between them. The CDR3 is made up of 16 amino acids. CDR3 DNA sequence: TGTGCCAGTAGGCGCCCCCTCAGCTCTGGGGCCAACGTCCTGACTTTC. Protein product: CASRRPLSSGANVLTF.

This sequence joins TRBV4-1 and TRBJ2-5, with no clear D. This CDR3 has 14 residues. In germline, CDR1 is MGHRA, CDR2 YSYEKL. V was pared by 0 bases and J by 2 bases, with 7 bases between. The CDR3, as DNA: TGCGCCAGCAGCCAAGACCCAGTACAAGAGACCCAGTACTTC. This translates into CASSQDPVQETQYF.

This clonotype turned up a few times. The chain has TRBV5-1 and TRBJ1-6, with 7 bases lining up with TRBD1. Germline V gene lookup returns CDR1 SGHRS and CDR2 YFSETQ. This CDR3 region has 15 residues. The V and J ends lost 1 base and 7 bases, in that order; junction bases with no gene match: 5. The CDR3 region is CASSLFTGENSPLHF. The CDR3 DNA is TGCGCCAGCAGCTTGTTTACAGGGGAGAATTCACCCCTCCACTTT.

This clonotype was counted many times. V gene TRBV20-1 combines with J gene TRBJ1-1, with D possibly TRBD1 on 6 matching bases. The CDR3 extends over 15 amino acids. V was clipped by 7 bases and J by 2 bases, with 20 bases between them. Germline CDR1 and CDR2: DFQATT and SNEGSKA (reference sequence). The CDR3 coding sequence is TGCAGTGTAGGAGGGGGGGATCCTATTAACACTGAAGCTTTCTTT. Amino acid sequence: CSVGGGDPINTEAFF.

On this clonotype: Possible read error: a much larger clone is one base away. The V call is TRBV28, the J call TRBJ1-2; 7 nucleotides line up with TRBD1. The germline gives CDR1 MDHEN, CDR2 SYDVKM. J gave up 4 bases and V 5 bases, and 7 bases lay outside the gene matches. The CDR3 is made up of 14 amino acids. The CDR3 coding sequence is TGTGCCAGCAGTACAGCGGGACAGCTCTATGGCTACACCTTC. It is translated as CASSTAGQLYGYTF.

The table lists this clonotype with a few counts. The chain recombines TRBV5-5 with TRBJ2-7; maybe TRBD2 (6 bases). The V and J ends lost 2 bases and 5 bases respectively, with 14 bases between them. This CDR3 has 14 residues. Germline V gene sequence: CDR1 SGHKS, CDR2 YYEKEE (reference sequence). The CDR3 loop reads CASSFYSGSDEQYF. Written as DNA, the CDR3 is TGTGCCAGCAGCTTTTATTCCGGGAGTGACGAGCAGTACTTC.

The chain uses TRBV11-2 and TRBJ2-2, with 8 bases that match TRBD2. The CDR3 is 15 residues long. The trim removed 4 bases at V and 4 bases at J, leaving 5 bases unmatched. Germline assignment: CDR1 SGHAT and CDR2 FQNNGV. The CDR3 is CASSSGLAITGELFF. CDR3 nucleotide sequence: TGTGCCAGCAGCTCCGGACTAGCCATCACCGGGGAGCTGTTTTTT.

The gene calls are TRBV30 and TRBJ2-3, with 11 bases fitting TRBD2. V lost 0 bases, J lost 0 bases, and 5 bases stayed unmatched. CDR3 size: 17 residues. Germline lookup yields CDR1 GTSNPN and CDR2 SVGIG (reference sequence). The CDR3: CAWSVGLAGFSTDTQYF. CDR3 sequence (DNA): TGTGCCTGGAGTGTAGGACTAGCGGGCTTCAGCACAGATACGCAGTATTTT.

Worth noting for this clonotype: With a much larger clone just one base away, this may be a read error. V and J are TRBV12-3 or TRBV12-4 and TRBJ1-1, with no clear D. Trimming took 0 bases from V and 7 from J, leaving 12 bases between them. This CDR3 region has 14 residues. The CDR3 region has the DNA TGTGCCAGCAGTTTAGCGCAGGCGGCCTATGAAGCTTTCTTT. This encodes CASSLAQAAYEAFF.

This clonotype was counted only a few times. The chain is built from TRBV15 and TRBJ1-5; 11 nucleotides agree with TRBD1. V was clipped by 0 bases and J by 0 bases; unmatched bases: 10. The V gene's germline CDR1 is LNHNV and CDR2 YYDKDF (reference sequence). This CDR3 has 20 residues. CDR3 loop: CATSRDWTGGPGGSNQPQHF. DNA of the CDR3: TGTGCCACCAGCAGAGATTGGACAGGGGGCCCGGGTGGTAGCAATCAGCCCCAGCATTTT.

This chain links TRBV30 with TRBJ2-1; D is perhaps TRBD1 (6 bases). Trimming removed 0 bases at V and 2 bases at J, with 11 bases between. This CDR3 has 15 residues. Per the germline V gene, CDR1 is GTSNPN and CDR2 is SVGIG (reference sequence). The CDR3 bases are TGTGCCTGGAGTGTAGGCAGGGGCCCCTACAATGAGCAGTTCTTC. Protein sequence: CAWSVGRGPYNEQFF.

Only a few counts were recorded for this clonotype. A junction end diverges from the germline sequence, so it may reflect a read error. The J gene is TRBJ2-4, the V gene TRBV11-2; the D gene could be TRBD1 or TRBD2 (5 bases each). The germline V gene encodes CDR1 SGHAT and CDR2 FQNNGV. The CDR3 sequence is 19 residues long. In nucleotides, the CDR3 is TGTGCCAGCAGCTTAGGTCCGGGACCGACGAGGGTCCCAAAAACCATTCAGTACTTC. Its protein is CASSLGPGPTRVPKTIQYF.

The sample holds a few counts of this clonotype. V usage is TRBV15 and J usage is TRBJ2-5; possible D gene TRBD2, 6 bases. This CDR3 region has 15 residues. Trimming removed 3 bases at V and 6 bases at J, with 17 bases between. Germline CDR1 LNHNV, CDR2 YYDKDF (reference sequence). CDR3 DNA: TGTGCCACCAGCAGGGGGGGAAACCAGCCCAAGACCCAGTACTTC. Protein product: CATSRGGNQPKTQYF.

This clonotype was seen only a few times. The V and J genes are TRBV29-1 and TRBJ2-7, with 7 bases that match TRBD2. V gave up 3 bases and J gave up 0 bases; unmatched junction bases: 8. The CDR3 runs to 15 residues. Germline V gene data show CDR1 as SQVTM and CDR2 as ANQGSEA. CDR3: CSVDIPGLNSYEQYF. CDR3 DNA: TGCAGCGTTGATATCCCGGGACTAAACTCCTACGAGCAGTACTTC.